This TCR beta chain appears in the sequencing data of a study of blood T cell repertoires in COVID-19. Study at large: The United States, Italy and Spain provided the acute and convalescent COVID-19 samples. In each case, the material was cDNA or gDNA derived from T cells, B-cell-depleted T cells, or PBMCs.

As handled by the study authors: From reference gene primer amplification, estimates of nucleated cell counts were derived. Sequencing used immunoSEQ multiplex PCR; TCRdb keeps in-frame clones, though not all of them. V and J calls and clone size are as listed in that table; D and trimming were resolved from the DNA. Of under 70,000 clones listed, 80% to 90% are singletons. CDR3 length equals 15 residues. Germline lookup yields CDR1 MGHRA and CDR2 YSYEKL. Trimming cost V 4 bases and J 0 bases, with 12 bases left between them. The clonotype originates from a woman between 55 and 75 years old with COVID-19, enrolled during active disease. This chain connects TRBV4-1 to TRBJ1-1, with D unresolved. The sample comprised peripheral blood. CDR3 sequence reads: CASSLNHGVNTEAFF. The CDR3 region has the DNA TGCGCCAGCAGCCTTAATCACGGAGTGAACACTGAAGCTTTCTTT.